A single sample gave rise to the 30 T cell receptor beta chains below, sequenced in a study of cytomegalovirus exposure and HLA in healthy donors. PCR employed 60 Vbeta and 13 Jbeta primers. TCRdb keeps only in-frame clones here, not all; method: immunoSEQ multiplex PCR. The sample has some 180,000 clones, approximately 84% seen once. Source material: PBMCs. Receptors were obtained from a girl under 18 in good health and CMV-seropositive.

This clone was seen just once. The gene calls are TRBV5-6 and TRBJ1-1, with D tentatively TRBD1 (6 bases). The V gene's germline CDR1 is SGHDT and CDR2 YYEEEE. The CDR3 has 16 residues. The V and J ends lost 4 bases and 1 base respectively, with 17 bases between them. The DNA for the CDR3 is TGTGCCAGCAGCCTCCCCTGGGGACACCAGAACACTGAAGCTTTCTTT. Protein: CASSLPWGHQNTEAFF. Full variable domain (missing parts from reference TRBV5-6 and TRBJ1-1): DAGVTQSPTHLIKTRGQQVTLRCSPKSGHDTVSWYQQALGQGPQFIFQYYEEEERQRGNFPDRFSGHQFPNYSSELNVNALLLGDSALYLCASSLPWGHQNTEAFFGQGTRLTVV.

The V and J genes are TRBV30 and TRBJ2-7; 7 bases line up with TRBD2. The trim removed 5 bases at V and 0 bases at J, leaving 10 bases unmatched. CDR3 length: 15 residues. Germline-derived CDR1 and CDR2 are GTSNPN and SVGIG (reference sequence). The CDR3, as DNA: TGTGCCTGGGGGGGTTCTAGCGGAAGCTCCTACGAGCAGTACTTC. Protein: CAWGGSSGSSYEQYF.

The chain's CDR3 is CAWGTVNSNQPQHF. The CDR3, as DNA: TGTGCCTGGGGGACAGTCAATAGCAATCAGCCCCAGCATTTT. The chain recombines TRBV30 with TRBJ1-5; 7 bases agree with TRBD1. With V trimmed by 5 bases and J by 0 bases, 4 bases remained unmatched. The CDR3 has 14 residues. Germline CDR1 is GTSNPN and CDR2 is SVGIG (reference sequence).

The CDR3 DNA sequence: TGTGCCTGGACGGGACTTCGTTACAATGAGCAGTTCTTC. Translated: CAWTGLRYNEQFF. The gene calls are TRBV30 and TRBJ2-1, with D perhaps matching TRBD2 (6 bases). V lost 4 bases and J lost 4, with 11 bases in between. Per germline, CDR1 GTSNPN and CDR2 SVGIG (reference sequence). This CDR3 has 13 residues. The full variable domain, rest sourced from reference TRBV30 and TRBJ2-1, is SQTIHQWPATLVQPVGSPLSLECTVEGTSNPNLYWYRQAAGRGLQLLFYSVGIGQISSEVPQNLSASRPQDRQFILSSKKLLLSDSGFYLCAWTGLRYNEQFFGPGTRLTVL.

This rearrangement joins TRBV10-1 to TRBJ2-5, with D possibly TRBD1 on 5 matching bases. The J call may not be correct, given that the DNA end is closer to TRBJ2-7. This CDR3 is built from 13 residues. Germline CDR1 reads WNHNN; CDR2 reads SYGVQD (reference sequence). The CDR3 nucleotides are TGCGCCAGCAGTGAGGGGGCTTTCTACGAGCAGTACTTC. It codes for CASSEGAFYEQYF.

The chain employs TRBV5-6 and TRBJ2-3; a possible D gene is TRBD2 (5 bases). Trimming left V 4 bases short and J 8 bases short, with 14 bases between. This CDR3 has 13 residues. Germline CDR1 reads SGHDT; CDR2 reads YYEEEE. The CDR3 region has the DNA TGTGCCAGCAGCCCCCCGGGCGCGGGTACGCAGTATTTT. Translation gives CASSPPGAGTQYF. Looking up the rest from reference TRBV5-6 and TRBJ2-3 gives the full variable domain: DAGVTQSPTHLIKTRGQQVTLRCSPKSGHDTVSWYQQALGQGPQFIFQYYEEEERQRGNFPDRFSGHQFPNYSSELNVNALLLGDSALYLCASSPPGAGTQYFGPGTRLTVL.

The J gene is TRBJ1-4, the V gene TRBV18; D not certain. Deletions cut 2 bases from V and 0 bases from J, with 4 bases between. This CDR3 comprises 14 residues. The germline V gene encodes CDR1 KGHSH and CDR2 LQKENI. The CDR3 region is CASSPESTNEKLFF. The DNA of the CDR3 is TGTGCCAGCTCACCAGAGTCAACTAATGAAAAACTGTTTTTT.

The V and J genes are TRBV4-3 and TRBJ2-6, with a weak D call TRBD1 (5 bases). The CDR3 contains 16 residues. Germline assignment: CDR1 LGHNA and CDR2 YSLEER. Trimming left V 1 base short and J 4 bases short, with 11 bases between. The CDR3 is CASSQVSGSGANVLTF. The CDR3 DNA is TGCGCCAGCAGCCAAGTCTCAGGGTCCGGGGCCAACGTCCTGACTTTC.

J is TRBJ2-1 and V is TRBV29-1, with TRBD1 matching 8 bases. From germline, CDR1 is SQVTM and CDR2 ANQGSEA. The CDR3 consists of 15 residues. Trimming took 1 base from V and 5 from J; bases not matched to a gene: 7. The CDR3 region has the DNA TGCAGCGTTGAAGGTAGACAGGGGACGGACAATGAGCAGTTCTTC. Translated: CSVEGRQGTDNEQFF.

The gene calls are TRBV10-1 and TRBJ2-7; 9 bases line up with TRBD1. Germline loops: CDR1 WNHNN, CDR2 SYGVQD (reference sequence). The CDR3 is made up of 14 amino acids. The junction had 3 bases not matched to a gene; V was cut back by 4 bases and J by 2 bases. The CDR3 sequence is CASSGGQGPYEQYF. The CDR3 coding sequence is TGCGCCAGCAGTGGGGGACAGGGACCCTACGAGCAGTACTTC.

CDR3 coding DNA: TGTGCCAGCAGGCTCACTAGCGGGAGGGGCTCCTACAATGAGCAGTTCTTC. Amino acid sequence: CASRLTSGRGSYNEQFF. The V and J genes are TRBV27 and TRBJ2-1, with 13 bases matching TRBD2. CDR1 is MNHEY and CDR2 is SMNVEV in the germline V gene (reference sequence). There are 17 residues in the CDR3. Trimming took 6 bases from V and 0 from J; bases not matched to a gene: 5.

The genes are TRBV2 and TRBJ2-2; perhaps TRBD2 as D (6 bases). Germline CDR1 and CDR2: SNHLY and FYNNEI. Trimming cost V 4 bases and J 1 base, with 13 bases left between them. The CDR3 is 16 amino acids. CDR3 sequence: CASSGESGRNTGELFF. CDR3 nucleotide sequence: TGTGCCAGCAGTGGGGAGAGCGGGCGGAACACCGGGGAGCTGTTTTTT.

This clone was recorded a few times. V gene TRBV6-5 combines with J gene TRBJ2-1; no reliable D call. The CDR3 runs 11 residues. CDR1 is MNHEY and CDR2 is SVGAGI in the germline V gene. Trimming removed 6 bases at V and 8 bases at J, with 8 bases between. The CDR3 coding sequence is TGTGCCAGCAGGAGAATCGATGAGCAGTTCTTC. Translation: CASRRIDEQFF.

Only a few counts were recorded for this clone. The chain joins TRBV5-6 to TRBJ1-1; 8 bases line up with TRBD1. The CDR3 is made up of 15 amino acids. Germline CDR1 is SGHDT and CDR2 is YYEEEE. V was pared by 3 bases and J by 3 bases, with 7 bases of the junction left unmatched. The CDR3: CASSSETGADTEAFF. In nucleotides, the CDR3 is TGTGCCAGCAGCTCCGAGACAGGGGCTGACACTGAAGCTTTCTTT. Combining the CDR3 with reference TRBV5-6 and TRBJ1-1 gives the whole variable domain DAGVTQSPTHLIKTRGQQVTLRCSPKSGHDTVSWYQQALGQGPQFIFQYYEEEERQRGNFPDRFSGHQFPNYSSELNVNALLLGDSALYLCASSSETGADTEAFFGQGTRLTVV.

The chain links TRBV11-2 to TRBJ2-7; TRBD2 matches 10 bases. In germline, CDR1 is SGHAT, CDR2 FQNNGV. This CDR3 is built from 16 residues. The V and J ends lost 0 bases and 5 bases, in that order; junction bases with no gene match: 7. The CDR3 spells CASSLEVGLAGDEQYF. The CDR3 DNA reads TGTGCCAGCAGCTTAGAGGTGGGGCTAGCGGGGGACGAGCAGTACTTC.

The chain links TRBV19 to TRBJ2-1, with no clear D. This CDR3 is built from 11 residues. The germline V and J ends were trimmed by 5 bases and 8 bases, with 7 bases remaining between them. In germline, CDR1 is LNHDA, CDR2 SQIVND (reference sequence). CDR3 coding DNA: TGTGCCAGTAGTGAGTCGGATGAGCAGTTCTTC. This gives the protein CASSESDEQFF.

V usage is TRBV19 and J usage is TRBJ1-5, with 8 nucleotides matching TRBD1. Germline CDR1 is LNHDA and CDR2 is SQIVND (reference sequence). After removal of 6 bases from V and 2 bases from J, the junction contained 9 bases not matched to a gene. The CDR3 has 16 residues. CDR3 DNA sequence: TGTGCCAGTAGGGACAGGGTCCGTCTGGGCAATCAGCCCCAGCATTTT. It codes for CASRDRVRLGNQPQHF.

As to this clone: One end of the junction does not line up with germline, which may come from a read error. The chain carries TRBV7-7 and TRBJ1-2; D is uncertain. This CDR3 has 16 amino acids. In germline, CDR1 is SSHAT, CDR2 FNYEAQ (reference sequence). CDR3 in amino acids: CASSLAIFPRSYGYTF. The DNA for the CDR3 is TGTGCTAGCAGCTTAGCGATATTCCCGAGGAGCTATGGCTACACCTTC.

This CDR3 reads CASSLRQASSYEQYF. In DNA, the CDR3 is TGCGCCAGCAGCTTGAGACAGGCCAGCTCCTACGAGCAGTACTTC. The chain uses TRBV5-1 and TRBJ2-7, with D tentatively TRBD1 (6 bases). In germline, CDR1 is SGHRS, CDR2 YFSETQ. Trimming stripped 1 base from V and 0 bases from J, with 11 bases between. The CDR3 contains 15 residues.

V usage is TRBV30 and J usage is TRBJ2-7; 9 bases match TRBD1. The CDR3 has 13 residues. CDR1 is GTSNPN, CDR2 SVGIG, per germline (reference sequence). J lost 4 bases, V lost 1 base, and 2 bases had no gene match. CDR3 in DNA: TGTGCCTGGAGTGGAGGGACAGGGTACGAGCAGTACTTC. This translates into CAWSGGTGYEQYF.

As concerns this clone: Compared with germline, one end of the junction differs, possibly owing to a read error. The chain carries TRBV29-1 and TRBJ2-2; possible D gene TRBD1, 6 bases. The CDR3 runs to 14 residues. In germline, CDR1 is SQVTM, CDR2 ANQGSEA. CDR3 protein: CSVEAGVNTGELFF. In DNA, the CDR3 is TGCAGCGTCGAAGCAGGGGTGAACACCGGGGAGCTGTTTTTT.

V usage is TRBV5-4 and J usage is TRBJ1-3, with a weak D call TRBD1 (5 bases). Looked up from germline, CDR1 is SGHNT and CDR2 is YYREEE (reference sequence). This CDR3 has 12 amino acids. The V end lost 6 bases, the J end lost 2 bases, and 6 bases lay between the germline ends. CDR3 DNA sequence: TGTGCCAGCAAGGACACTGGAAACACCATATATTTT. It is translated as CASKDTGNTIYF.

The chain combines TRBV19 with TRBJ1-1, with D perhaps matching TRBD1 (5 bases). Trimming left V 9 bases short and J 1 base short, with 12 bases between. CDR1 is LNHDA, CDR2 SQIVND, per germline (reference sequence). The CDR3 contains 13 residues. The CDR3, as DNA: TGTGCCAGCAGGGTGTTTACGAACACTGAAGCTTTCTTT. Protein product: CASRVFTNTEAFF.

V usage is TRBV6-1 and J usage is TRBJ2-2; unclear D gene. Germline-derived CDR1 and CDR2 are MNHNS and SASEGT. This CDR3 comprises 18 residues. Deletions cut 0 bases from V and 4 bases from J, with 18 bases between. The CDR3 spells CASSEAPWQVVITGELFF. Here the CDR3 DNA reads TGTGCCAGCAGTGAAGCGCCTTGGCAGGTCGTAATCACCGGGGAGCTGTTTTTT.

Only a few counts were recorded for this clone. The rearrangement joins TRBV11-2 to TRBJ2-3, with 7 bases lining up with TRBD2. This CDR3 is built from 16 residues. Germline trimming cut 1 base from V and 6 bases from J; bases unmatched to any gene: 10. Germline loops: CDR1 SGHAT, CDR2 FQNNGV. Here the CDR3 DNA reads TGTGCCAGCAGCTTAGCGGCTAGCGGCACTTGGGATACGCAGTATTTT. Translation gives CASSLAASGTWDTQYF. Together with reference TRBV11-2 and TRBJ2-3, the CDR3 gives the full variable domain: EAGVAQSPRYKIIEKRQSVAFWCNPISGHATLYWYQQILGQGPKLLIQFQNNGVVDDSQLPKDRFSAERLKGVDSTLKIQPAKLEDSAVYLCASSLAASGTWDTQYFGPGTRLTVL.

V and J are TRBV6-5 and TRBJ1-1; 9 bases map to TRBD1. This CDR3 has 15 amino acids. Germline loops: CDR1 MNHEY, CDR2 SVGAGI. After removal of 0 bases from V and 5 bases from J, the junction contained 4 bases not matched to a gene. CDR3 loop: CASSYSKDRGTEAFF. DNA for the CDR3: TGTGCCAGCAGTTACTCGAAGGACAGGGGAACTGAAGCTTTCTTT.

The V and J genes are TRBV5-1 and TRBJ1-6, with 9 bases that match TRBD1. After removal of 1 base from V and 7 bases from J, the junction contained 9 bases not matched to a gene. The germline V gene encodes CDR1 SGHRS and CDR2 YFSETQ. CDR3 length: 17 residues. This chain's CDR3 is CASSLTGGPSENSPLHF. CDR3 nucleotides: TGCGCCAGCAGCTTGACAGGGGGCCCGTCGGAAAATTCACCCCTCCACTTT.

V and J are TRBV2 and TRBJ1-5; D is perhaps TRBD1 (6 bases). Per germline, CDR1 SNHLY and CDR2 FYNNEI. This CDR3 has 15 residues. V shed 6 bases and J shed 6 bases, with 18 bases lying between them. DNA for the CDR3: TGTGCCAGCAGCAGGGAACAGGGTTGGGGTCAGCCCCAGCATTTT. It codes for CASSREQGWGQPQHF.

J is TRBJ2-7 and V is TRBV15; D gene uncertain. This CDR3 is 15 amino acids long. The V and J ends lost 0 bases and 5 bases respectively, with 14 bases between them. In germline, CDR1 is LNHNV, CDR2 YYDKDF (reference sequence). The CDR3 nucleotides read TGTGCCACCAGCAGAGATAGTCCCTTCCCCAACGAGCAGTACTTC. Translating gives CATSRDSPFPNEQYF.

The chain combines TRBV10-3 with TRBJ2-7; maybe TRBD2 (6 bases). CDR3 length equals 14 residues. Trimming shortened V by 7 bases and J by 4 bases, and 17 bases separated the two germline ends. Germline V gives CDR1 ENHRY, CDR2 SYGVKD. CDR3 sequence reads: CAIKEEGGRYEQYF. CDR3 in DNA: TGTGCCATCAAGGAGGAGGGTGGAAGGTACGAGCAGTACTTC.